A single sample is the source of the 7 T cell receptor beta chains below, sequenced in a study of PD-L1 blockade in urothelial cancer. Data came from immunoSEQ multiplex PCR; TCRdb stores just in-frame clones and leaves some out. The table lists about 120,000 clones, around 88% of them singletons. Indicated time point: peripheral blood 6 weeks after treatment start. Source: PBMCs, taken around atezolizumab (anti-PD-L1) treatment. These TCRs come from a man in his 60s with urothelial cancer.

The J gene is TRBJ2-1, the V gene TRBV28; 10 nucleotides agree with TRBD1. V lost 5 bases and J lost 7; bases outside the gene matches: 8. The CDR3 has 15 residues. CDR1 MDHEN and CDR2 SYDVKM come from the germline V gene. The CDR3 sequence: CASSAGTGAVNEQFF. For the CDR3, the DNA is TGTGCCAGCAGTGCCGGGACAGGGGCCGTGAATGAGCAGTTCTTC.

The chain has TRBV5-6 and TRBJ1-1, with TRBD1 identical over 9 bases. This CDR3 region has 17 residues. Losses at the gene ends were 6 bases for V and 1 base for J; bases not matched to a gene: 13. CDR1 SGHDT and CDR2 YYEEEE come from the germline V gene. The CDR3 reads CASNDITGGMGNTEAFF. The CDR3 DNA follows: TGTGCCAGCAACGACATTACAGGGGGCATGGGGAACACTGAAGCTTTCTTT.

This chain links TRBV5-6 with TRBJ2-1, with TRBD2 matching over 13 bases. J was trimmed by 3 bases and V by 4 bases; bases with no gene match: 7. The CDR3 has 17 amino acids. Germline CDR1 is SGHDT and CDR2 is YYEEEE. This CDR3 is CASSNGLAGAFYNEQFF. CDR3 bases: TGTGCCAGCAGCAACGGACTAGCGGGAGCTTTCTACAATGAGCAGTTCTTC.

In its sample, this clone was seen once. This chain links TRBV10-2 with TRBJ1-2; D unclear. Germline loops: CDR1 WSHSY, CDR2 SAAADI. Trimming cost V 3 bases and J 4 bases, with 9 bases left between them. The CDR3 extends over 13 amino acids. CDR3 DNA sequence: TGCGCCAGCAGTGACGGGGAAAGCTATGGCTACACCTTC. Its translation is CASSDGESYGYTF.

This sequence joins TRBV19 and TRBJ2-2, with D possibly being TRBD2 (5 bases). Per germline, CDR1 LNHDA and CDR2 SQIVND (reference sequence). The CDR3 sequence is 16 residues long. Trimming shortened V by 5 bases and J by 6 bases, and 19 bases separated the two germline ends. The DNA of the CDR3 is TGTGCCAGTAGTTTCGTGTTGCTAGCCCCCCCCGGGGAGCTGTTTTTT. Translating it yields CASSFVLLAPPGELFF.

The chain employs TRBV28 and TRBJ1-3; weak D call: TRBD1 (5 bases). CDR3 length: 14 residues. The germline CDR1 and CDR2 sequences are MDHEN and SYDVKM. Trimming shortened V by 2 bases and J by 4 bases, and 9 bases separated the two germline ends. CDR3 DNA sequence: TGTGCCAGCAGTTTAGCAGGGTTAGGAAACACCATATATTTT. Protein product: CASSLAGLGNTIYF.

This sequence joins TRBV7-2 and TRBJ2-7; D ambiguous. The CDR3 is 12 amino acids. The V end was cut by 2 bases, the J end by 5 bases, with 7 bases between. Germline V gene lookup returns CDR1 SGHTA and CDR2 FQGNSA. This chain's CDR3 is CASSLSVNEQYF. CDR3 DNA: TGTGCCAGCAGCTTATCGGTGAACGAGCAGTACTTC.